This is a list of T cell receptor beta chains from one sample in a study of T cell responses to AZD1222 COVID-19 vaccine. Some clones are missing from TCRdb's copy, which holds only in-frame ones; the method was immunoSEQ multiplex PCR. The data contain more than 85,000 clones, about 86% of them singletons. The sequenced sample was peripheral blood, obtained on day 0 of AZD1222 vaccination. Source of these receptors: an adult in good health. The CDR3 runs from the conserved cysteine through the conserved F or W. A D gene is named only where the DNA matches it firmly. The listing skips clone size in some rows; elsewhere it reads once, few, many or a size class.

J gene: TRBJ2-1
V gene: TRBV4-2
D gene: .
clone size: .
CDR3 DNA: TGTGCCATCAGACCCCGTGGGGGCAATGAGCAGTTCTTC
CDR3 protein: CAIRPRGGNEQFF

J gene: TRBJ2-7
V gene: TRBV7-3
D gene: TRBD2
clone size: .
CDR3 DNA: TGTGCCAGCAGCTCCGGAGGTGGGGAGGGTAGCGAGCAGTACTTC
CDR3 protein: CASSSGGGEGSEQYF

J gene: TRBJ2-1
V gene: TRBV11-2
D gene: TRBD1
clone size: once
CDR3 DNA: TGTGCCAGCAGCTTAGGAGAGACAGGGTCGGATGAGCAGTTCTTC
CDR3 protein: CASSLGETGSDEQFF

J gene: TRBJ2-3
V gene: TRBV7-8
D gene: .
clone size: .
CDR3 DNA: TGTGCCAGCAGCTTACTACTAGATACGCAGTATTTT
CDR3 protein: CASSLLLDTQYF

J gene: TRBJ2-7
V gene: TRBV13
D gene: TRBD2
clone size: .
CDR3 DNA: TGTGCCAGCAGCTTAGGGACTAGCGGGAGGACAGGATTCACCTACGAGCAGTACTTC
CDR3 protein: CASSLGTSGRTGFTYEQYF

J gene: TRBJ1-5
V gene: TRBV7-2
D gene: TRBD1
clone size: .
CDR3 DNA: TGTGCCAGCACCCCGGGACAGGGATATCAGCCCCAGCATTTT
CDR3 protein: CASTPGQGYQPQHF

J gene: TRBJ2-7
V gene: TRBV4-2
D gene: TRBD1
clone size: .
CDR3 DNA: TGTGCCAGCAGCCAGGGGACAGGGATACCCTACGAGCAGTACTTC
CDR3 protein: CASSQGTGIPYEQYF

J gene: TRBJ2-7
V gene: TRBV20-1
D gene: .
clone size: .
CDR3 DNA: TGCAGTGCTAGTAAGACAGGCAACGAGCAGTACTTC
CDR3 protein: CSASKTGNEQYF

J gene: TRBJ2-7
V gene: TRBV28
D gene: .
clone size: .
CDR3 DNA: TGTGCCAGCAGTTTAGTCCACTCCTACGAGCAGTACTTC
CDR3 protein: CASSLVHSYEQYF

J gene: TRBJ1-1
V gene: TRBV5-1
D gene: TRBD1
clone size: .
CDR3 DNA: TGCGCCAGCAGCCGGACAGGTATGAACACTGAAGCTTTCTTT
CDR3 protein: CASSRTGMNTEAFF

J gene: TRBJ2-5
V gene: TRBV7-3
D gene: TRBD1
clone size: .
CDR3 DNA: TGTGCCAGCAGCCGACAGGGCTCGGGGGAGACCCAGTACTTC
CDR3 protein: CASSRQGSGETQYF

J gene: TRBJ1-1
V gene: TRBV7-2
D gene: .
clone size: .
CDR3 DNA: TGTGCCAGCAGCTTCCCCGCCGGGGACCCTTCAATTGAAGCTTTCTTT
CDR3 protein: CASSFPAGDPSIEAFF

J gene: TRBJ2-5
V gene: TRBV7-2
D gene: .
clone size: .
CDR3 DNA: TGTGCCAGCAGCTTAGTACGGCAAGAGACCCAGTACTTC
CDR3 protein: CASSLVRQETQYF

J gene: TRBJ1-2
V gene: TRBV27
D gene: TRBD1
clone size: .
CDR3 DNA: TGTGCCAGCAGTTCGGACAGGGGTCATGGCTACACCTTC
CDR3 protein: CASSSDRGHGYTF

J gene: TRBJ1-5
V gene: TRBV15
D gene: .
clone size: .
CDR3 DNA: TGTGCCACCAGGCCATCACGATATAGCAATCAGCCCCAGCATTTT
CDR3 protein: CATRPSRYSNQPQHF

J gene: TRBJ2-3
V gene: TRBV9
D gene: TRBD2
clone size: .
CDR3 DNA: TGTGCCAGCAGCGTAATAAGCGGGGGCACAGATACGCAGTATTTT
CDR3 protein: CASSVISGGTDTQYF

J gene: TRBJ2-5
V gene: TRBV20-1
D gene: TRBD2
clone size: .
CDR3 DNA: TGCAGTGCTAGTTTCCCCGGACTAGCGGGTTTGGGAGAGACCCAGTACTTC
CDR3 protein: CSASFPGLAGLGETQYF

J gene: TRBJ1-5
V gene: TRBV19
D gene: TRBD1
clone size: .
CDR3 DNA: TGTGCCAGTAGTCGAGGAGGAGGGGGCGGTCAGCCCCAGCATTTT
CDR3 protein: CASSRGGGGGQPQHF

J gene: TRBJ2-7
V gene: TRBV3-1/TRBV3-2
D gene: TRBD2
clone size: .
CDR3 DNA: TGTGCCAGCAGCCAAGATTTACTAGCGGAGACCTACGAGCAGTACTTC
CDR3 protein: CASSQDLLAETYEQYF

J gene: TRBJ1-2
V gene: TRBV27
D gene: .
clone size: .
CDR3 DNA: TGTGCCAGCAGTTTTAGGGGGGGCTCTGGCTACACCTTC
CDR3 protein: CASSFRGGSGYTF

J gene: TRBJ2-7
V gene: TRBV23-1
D gene: .
clone size: .
CDR3 DNA: TGCGCCAGCTACCCTTGCGACGAGCAGTACTTC
CDR3 protein: CASYPCDEQYF

J gene: TRBJ2-1
V gene: TRBV27
D gene: .
clone size: .
CDR3 DNA: TGTGCCAGCAGTTTTACAGACTACAATGAGCAGTTCTTC
CDR3 protein: CASSFTDYNEQFF

J gene: TRBJ2-1
V gene: TRBV30
D gene: .
clone size: .
CDR3 DNA: TGTGCCTGGAGTCGGGGCGCCAATGAGCAGTTCTTC
CDR3 protein: CAWSRGANEQFF

J gene: TRBJ2-2
V gene: TRBV19
D gene: .
clone size: .
CDR3 DNA: TGTGCCAGTAGTAGCATCAACACCGGGGAGCTGTTTTTT
CDR3 protein: CASSSINTGELFF

J gene: TRBJ2-1
V gene: TRBV6-5
D gene: TRBD2
clone size: .
CDR3 DNA: TGTGCCAGCGGCTCTAGCGGGAGGACCTACAATGAGCAGTTCTTC
CDR3 protein: CASGSSGRTYNEQFF

J gene: TRBJ1-1
V gene: TRBV6-5
D gene: TRBD1
clone size: once
CDR3 DNA: TGTGCCAGCACTTCCAGGGGGGGAACCACTGAAGCTTTCTTT
CDR3 protein: CASTSRGGTTEAFF

J gene: TRBJ1-2
V gene: TRBV28
D gene: TRBD1
clone size: .
CDR3 DNA: TGTGCCAGCATCCTCACCTTGACAGGGGATAGCTACACCTTC
CDR3 protein: CASILTLTGDSYTF

J gene: TRBJ2-3
V gene: TRBV18
D gene: .
clone size: .
CDR3 DNA: TGTGCCAGCTCACCACCTGCGACAGGAGGCACAGATACGCAGTATTTT
CDR3 protein: CASSPPATGGTDTQYF

J gene: TRBJ1-1
V gene: TRBV6-5
D gene: .
clone size: .
CDR3 DNA: TGTGCCAGCAGACCTGATCACAGGGTCCGCACTGAAGCTTTCTTT
CDR3 protein: CASRPDHRVRTEAFF

J gene: TRBJ1-4
V gene: TRBV6-2/TRBV6-3
D gene: TRBD1
clone size: .
CDR3 DNA: TGTGCCAGCAGTTACGGTGCAGGGGGCTCCCTGGTTGAAAAACTGTTTTTT
CDR3 protein: CASSYGAGGSLVEKLFF

J gene: TRBJ1-6
V gene: TRBV6-5
D gene: .
clone size: .
CDR3 DNA: TGTGCCAGCAGTTACGAGAGGGGCCGATCACCCCTCCACTTT
CDR3 protein: CASSYERGRSPLHF

J gene: TRBJ1-2
V gene: TRBV28
D gene: TRBD1
clone size: .
CDR3 DNA: TGTGCCAGCAGTCCCCAGACAGGGCGGGACGGCTACACCTTC
CDR3 protein: CASSPQTGRDGYTF

J gene: TRBJ1-6
V gene: TRBV14
D gene: .
clone size: .
CDR3 DNA: TGTGCCAGCAGCCAATACGGACTGAGAGATTATAATTCACCCCTCCACTTT
CDR3 protein: CASSQYGLRDYNSPLHF

J gene: TRBJ1-1
V gene: TRBV24-1
D gene: TRBD1
clone size: .
CDR3 DNA: TGTGCCACCAGAGCATCGGGGACAGATAACACTGAAGCTTTCTTT
CDR3 protein: CATRASGTDNTEAFF

J gene: TRBJ2-7
V gene: TRBV6-5
D gene: TRBD1
clone size: .
CDR3 DNA: TGTGCCAGCAGTTCGACAGGGGGCTCTCGGGAGCAGTACTTC
CDR3 protein: CASSSTGGSREQYF

J gene: TRBJ2-3
V gene: TRBV7-9
D gene: .
clone size: .
CDR3 DNA: TGTGCCAGCAGCTTAGCGGGAGGAACCACAGATACGCAGTATTTT
CDR3 protein: CASSLAGGTTDTQYF

J gene: TRBJ1-6
V gene: TRBV9
D gene: TRBD1
clone size: once
CDR3 DNA: TGTGCCAGCAGCGCCGGGACAGGGGTTTCACCCCTCCACTTT
CDR3 protein: CASSAGTGVSPLHF

J gene: TRBJ2-1
V gene: TRBV19
D gene: TRBD2
clone size: .
CDR3 DNA: TGTGCCAGTAGCCCCCCGACTAGCGGGACATGGAATGAGCAGTTCTTC
CDR3 protein: CASSPPTSGTWNEQFF

J gene: TRBJ2-7
V gene: TRBV5-3
D gene: TRBD2
clone size: .
CDR3 DNA: TGTGCCAGAAGCCCTAGCGGAACCGACTCCTACGAGCAGTACTTC
CDR3 protein: CARSPSGTDSYEQYF

J gene: TRBJ1-3
V gene: TRBV6-5
D gene: .
clone size: .
CDR3 DNA: TGTGCCAGCAGTTACGGGTGGGGAGGGATTGGAAACACCATATATTTT
CDR3 protein: CASSYGWGGIGNTIYF

J gene: TRBJ2-1
V gene: TRBV10-3
D gene: .
clone size: .
CDR3 DNA: TGTGCCATCAGTGCTACGGACTGGAGCTACAATGAGCAGTTCTTC
CDR3 protein: CAISATDWSYNEQFF

J gene: TRBJ2-3
V gene: TRBV7-2
D gene: TRBD2
clone size: .
CDR3 DNA: TGTGCCAGCAGAGGTACTAGCGGGAGTAGCGCAGATACGCAGTATTTT
CDR3 protein: CASRGTSGSSADTQYF

J gene: TRBJ1-1
V gene: TRBV6-5
D gene: .
clone size: once
CDR3 DNA: TGTGCCAGCAGTCGACAGTCAAGAGGGACTGAAGCTTTCTTT
CDR3 protein: CASSRQSRGTEAFF

J gene: TRBJ2-7
V gene: TRBV6-6
D gene: .
clone size: .
CDR3 DNA: TGTGCCAGCAGTTACACGGACGGATACGAGCAGTACTTC
CDR3 protein: CASSYTDGYEQYF

J gene: TRBJ1-2
V gene: TRBV7-9
D gene: .
clone size: .
CDR3 DNA: TGTGCCAGCAGCTTAGCTCCTAGGTTTGGCTACACCTTC
CDR3 protein: CASSLAPRFGYTF

J gene: TRBJ1-1
V gene: TRBV4-1
D gene: .
clone size: few
CDR3 DNA: TGCGCCAGCAGCCAAGCCCAGGATATGAACACTGAAGCTTTCTTT
CDR3 protein: CASSQAQDMNTEAFF

J gene: TRBJ1-5
V gene: TRBV6-4
D gene: .
clone size: .
CDR3 DNA: TGTGCCAGCAGTCCCTTCCAGGGCCAGCCCCAGCATTTT
CDR3 protein: CASSPFQGQPQHF

J gene: TRBJ2-3
V gene: TRBV2
D gene: .
clone size: .
CDR3 DNA: TGTGCCAGCAGTGAACTTAGGGGTATCTTCCTACAAGCTACGCAGTATTTT
CDR3 protein: CASSELRGIFLQATQYF

J gene: TRBJ2-3
V gene: TRBV29-1
D gene: .
clone size: .
CDR3 DNA: TGCAGCGTTGAAGATAGGGCCGTGGATACGCAGTATTTT
CDR3 protein: CSVEDRAVDTQYF

J gene: TRBJ2-7
V gene: TRBV27
D gene: .
clone size: .
CDR3 DNA: TGTGCCAGCAGTTTAGCGGGCCCCTACGAGCAGTACTTC
CDR3 protein: CASSLAGPYEQYF

J gene: TRBJ2-5
V gene: TRBV28
D gene: .
clone size: .
CDR3 DNA: TGTGCCAGCAGCTCCGGGGCCCAAGGGACCCAGTACTTC
CDR3 protein: CASSSGAQGTQYF

J gene: TRBJ2-7
V gene: TRBV6-5
D gene: TRBD1
clone size: .
CDR3 DNA: TGTGCCAGCAATCCCGGGACAGGGCTTTGGGAGCAGTACTTC
CDR3 protein: CASNPGTGLWEQYF

J gene: TRBJ2-1
V gene: TRBV10-3
D gene: TRBD2
clone size: .
CDR3 DNA: TGTGCCATCAGGACGATGACTAGCGGGAGGTCTCAGTACAATGAGCAGTTCTTC
CDR3 protein: CAIRTMTSGRSQYNEQFF

J gene: TRBJ1-2
V gene: TRBV6-5
D gene: TRBD1
clone size: few
CDR3 DNA: TGTGCCAGCCAACAGGGGGCCAACTATGGCTACACCTTC
CDR3 protein: CASQQGANYGYTF

J gene: TRBJ2-6
V gene: TRBV7-6
D gene: .
clone size: .
CDR3 DNA: TGTGCCAGCAGCCCCTCGGTTAAAGGGGCCAACGTCCTGACTTTC
CDR3 protein: CASSPSVKGANVLTF